This T cell receptor (beta chain) was sequenced during a study of cytomegalovirus exposure and HLA in healthy donors. About the research overall: Early release data held tens of millions of unique TCRs from HLA-typed donors.

As for this clone: As yet, its antigen is unknown. Other nucleotide sequences from this sample produce the same CDR3.

Study results and caveats: Later on, an analysis tied 15,000 to 20,000 TCR beta sequences to HLA alleles at 0.05 false discovery rate. Reportedly, fewer N-insertions than the 666-donor mean appeared in an Asian-associated ancestry cluster in a later analysis.

The PCR employed 60 Vbeta primers together with 13 Jbeta primers. Sequencing used immunoSEQ multiplex PCR; TCRdb keeps in-frame clones, though not all of them. The sample holds approximately 210,000 clones, about three quarters seen once. V gave up 6 bases and J gave up 0 bases, with 9 bases separating them. The CDR3 has 14 residues. In germline, CDR1 is KGHSH, CDR2 LQKENI. This chain connects TRBV18 to TRBJ1-3, with a weak D call TRBD1 (6 bases). The receptor's source is a male donor in good health and CMV-seronegative. The sample consisted of PBMCs. CDR3 sequence reads: CASSPDSSGNTIYF. The DNA for the CDR3 is TGTGCCAGCTCTCCGGACAGCTCTGGAAACACCATATATTTT.